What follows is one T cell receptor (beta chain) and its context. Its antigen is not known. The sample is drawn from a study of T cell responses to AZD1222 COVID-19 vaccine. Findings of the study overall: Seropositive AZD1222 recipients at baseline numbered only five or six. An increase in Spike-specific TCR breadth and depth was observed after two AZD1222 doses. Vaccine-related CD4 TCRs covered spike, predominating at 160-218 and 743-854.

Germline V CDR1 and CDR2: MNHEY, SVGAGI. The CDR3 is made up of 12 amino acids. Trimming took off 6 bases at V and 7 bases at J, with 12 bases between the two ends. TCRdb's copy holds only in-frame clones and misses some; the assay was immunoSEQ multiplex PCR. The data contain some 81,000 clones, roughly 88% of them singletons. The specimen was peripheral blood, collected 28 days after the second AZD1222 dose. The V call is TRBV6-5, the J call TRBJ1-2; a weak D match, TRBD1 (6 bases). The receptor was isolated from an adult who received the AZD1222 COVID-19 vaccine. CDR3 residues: CASSSRGGGYTF. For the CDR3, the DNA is TGTGCCAGCAGCTCCAGGGGAGGTGGCTACACCTTC.